This T cell receptor (beta chain) is from a study of Ad26.COV2.S vaccination and SARS-CoV-2 variants listed by TCRdb under 2021. In terms of the full investigation: Vaccine-arm donors came from COV1001, a multicentre, randomized, double-blind, placebo-controlled phase I-IIa trial of Ad26.COV2.S in healthy adults. Ad26.COV2.S was administered intramuscularly at a dose of 5x10^10 or 1x10^11 viral particles, either as one shot or as two shots given 56 days apart. TCRbeta repertoire sequencing was used to assess the specificity and breadth of SARS-CoV-2-reactive T cell receptors after Ad26.COV2.S vaccination. The TCR-sequenced set comprised approximately 32 samples: approximately 19 Ad26.COV2.S vaccine recipients, 5 placebo recipients and 8 SARS-CoV-2 convalescent individuals. Participants in the trial were split at random into five groups of five each, receiving low-dose or high-dose Ad26.COV2.S once or twice, or else placebo on both occasions. Investigators remained blinded to trial group allocation during experiments and outcome assessment. Broad study findings and their caveats: Vaccine and placebo recipients had comparable non-spike TCR breadth, which fits with the vaccine containing only spike. According to the authors, total T cell responses may have been underestimated by the TCR breadth and depth analyses. After vaccination, substantial breadth of spike-specific CD8+ and CD4+ T cell responses was reported. The study was not powered to compare responses between vaccine doses or regimens. Spike-specific TCR breadth was higher in Ad26.COV2.S recipients than in placebo recipients (P = 0.0014).

The CDR3 starts with the cysteine, ends with the phenylalanine, and has 15 residues. Solely the CDR3 DNA is kept, with 45 bases framed from the first base. At the junction V is shortened by 0 bases and J by 5 bases; bases outside the gene matches: 3. The germline V gene specifies LGHNA as CDR1 and YNFKEQ as CDR2. TCRbeta CDR3 regions were sequenced with the immunoSEQ Assay. After extraction, genomic DNA underwent amplification by bias-controlled multiplex PCR, followed by high-throughput sequencing. In the original analysis: To quantify the absolute abundance of every unique TCRbeta CDR3 region, sequences were collapsed and filtered. T cell fraction was estimated by normalizing TCRbeta template counts to usable DNA, which was measured by amplifying reference genes present in all nucleated cells. Repertoire TCRs were annotated as SARS-CoV-2-specific when V gene, CDR3 amino acid sequence and J gene were exactly matched to a known reactive TCR set. MIRA supplied the reference SARS-CoV-2 TCR set, which was filtered for enrichment in COVID-19-positive ImmuneCODE repertoires so that public or cross-reactive TCRs were removed. Using the MIRA antigens, annotated TCRs were further analysed by specific ORF or by position within an ORF. Breadth was defined as the number of annotated unique rearrangements divided by the total number of unique productive rearrangements, and depth was defined as the summed frequency of the annotated unique rearrangements. Two-sided Wilcoxon rank-sum tests were applied when comparing TCR breadth between groups. The table comes from immuneACCESS by way of TCRdb, which keeps in-frame sequences with V and J called. Part of the clones is missing from these tables; in studies checked, under half for an unresolved V gene and the rest for unknown reasons. V and J calls and clone size are as listed in that table; D and trimming were resolved from the DNA. For this sample there are about 320,000 clones; about 82% appear just once. 2.1% of the sample lies in the top ten.

With regard to this clone: The target of this receptor is not known. Base qualities were left out, and no much larger clone turns up one base away. The sample holds other DNA sequences that translate to the same CDR3.

The treatment or condition label, read with the paper, signifies: roughly 19 received Ad26.COV2.S at low or high dose, single or two shots; about 5 received placebo; per-sample allocation not given. For vaccine and placebo recipients, repertoires were sequenced using samples collected on day 63 after the first injection. Between 29 July and 7 August 2020, Cohort 1b enrolled approximately 26 adults aged 18-55 years at one site in Boston, USA. Ad26.COV2.S was a replication-incompetent adenovirus type 26 vector that expressed a prefusion-stabilized SARS-CoV-2 spike protein derived from the original Wuhan strain.

The V gene is TRBV4-2 and the J gene is TRBJ2-3, and 9 junction bases match TRBD2. Material: peripheral blood, obtained in a trial of Ad26.COV2.S vaccine versus placebo. This TCR came from a person between 18 and 65 years old who received the Ad26.COV2.S COVID-19 vaccine or a placebo. The CDR3 has the sequence CASSQERGGQDTQYF. The nucleotides are TGTGCCAGCAGCCAAGAGCGGGGGGGCCAAGATACGCAGTATTTT.